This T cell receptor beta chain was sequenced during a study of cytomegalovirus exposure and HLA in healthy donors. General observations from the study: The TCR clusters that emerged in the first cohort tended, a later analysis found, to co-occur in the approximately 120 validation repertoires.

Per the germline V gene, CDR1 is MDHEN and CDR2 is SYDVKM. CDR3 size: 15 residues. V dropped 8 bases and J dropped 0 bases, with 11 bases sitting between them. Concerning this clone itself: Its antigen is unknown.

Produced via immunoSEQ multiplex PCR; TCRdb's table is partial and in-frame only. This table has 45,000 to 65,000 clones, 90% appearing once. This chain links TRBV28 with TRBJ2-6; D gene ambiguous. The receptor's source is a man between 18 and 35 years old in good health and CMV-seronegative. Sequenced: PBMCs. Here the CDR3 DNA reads TGTGCCAGCCGCGACACAGTCTCTGGGGCCAACGTCCTGACTTTC. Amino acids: CASRDTVSGANVLTF.